The rows below give T cell receptor beta chains drawn from one sample of a study of cytomegalovirus exposure and HLA in healthy donors. The data were produced by immunoSEQ multiplex PCR, yet TCRdb's version contains in-frame clones alone and is incomplete. The table lists 120,000 to 150,000 clones, 65% to 85% of them singletons, with less than 8% in the top ten. Sample: PBMCs. The receptors derive from a woman aged 40 to 49 in good health and CMV-seropositive. The CDR3 runs from the conserved cysteine through the conserved F or W. The order of the fields is CDR3 protein, CDR3 DNA, clone size, D gene, V gene, J gene. The D gene is left open where the match is weak. Clone size is shown for a subset of rows, as once, few, many or a class of expanded clone.

CASSPLGASNEKLFF	TGCGCCAGCAGTCCGCTGGGGGCCAGCAATGAAAAACTGTTTTTT	NA	NA	TRBV5-1	TRBJ1-4
CASSPTSGDTGELFF	TGTGCCAGCTCACCAACTAGCGGGGACACCGGGGAGCTGTTTTTT	NA	TRBD2	TRBV18	TRBJ2-2
CASRTGTGGRSPLHF	TGTGCCAGCAGAACTGGGACAGGGGGGCGTTCACCCCTCCACTTT	NA	TRBD1	TRBV2	TRBJ1-6
CASSPRPGTANTGELFF	TGCGCCAGCAGCCCACGACCCGGGACAGCGAACACCGGGGAGCTGTTTTTT	NA	TRBD1	TRBV5-1	TRBJ2-2
CSVDPDRGNIQYF	TGCAGCGTTGACCCGGACAGGGGGAACATTCAGTACTTC	NA	TRBD1	TRBV29-1	TRBJ2-4
CAISDSTRREDNEQFF	TGTGCCATCAGTGATTCCACTAGGAGGGAAGACAATGAGCAGTTCTTC	NA	NA	TRBV10-3	TRBJ2-1
CASSVGQGSNQPQHF	TGTGCCAGCAGCGTAGGACAGGGCAGCAATCAGCCCCAGCATTTT	NA	TRBD1	TRBV9	TRBJ1-5
CASSYREPNNEQFF	TGTGCCAGCAGTTACCGAGAGCCAAACAATGAGCAGTTCTTC	NA	NA	TRBV6-8	TRBJ2-1
CASSRDKGVTDTQYF	TGTGCCAGTAGTCGGGACAAGGGGGTGACAGATACGCAGTATTTT	NA	NA	TRBV19	TRBJ2-3
CAYYTGTSSSGNTIYF	TGTGCCTACTACACCGGGACATCGAGCTCTGGAAACACCATATATTTT	NA	NA	TRBV30	TRBJ1-3
CASSPPNRAEETQYF	TGTGCCAGCTCACCACCGAACAGGGCTGAGGAGACCCAGTACTTC	NA	NA	TRBV18	TRBJ2-5
CAGDRGGYEQYF	TGTGCCGGAGACAGGGGAGGCTACGAGCAGTACTTC	NA	TRBD1	TRBV2	TRBJ2-7
CAWNTGGNQPQHF	TGTGCCTGGAATACAGGGGGTAATCAGCCCCAGCATTTT	NA	TRBD1	TRBV30	TRBJ1-5
CASRALISGNTIYF	TGTGCCAGCAGAGCCCTCATCTCTGGAAACACCATATATTTT	NA	NA	TRBV11-2	TRBJ1-3
CASGMDGGYGYTF	TGTGCTAGTGGTATGGACGGCGGTTATGGCTACACCTTC	NA	NA	TRBV12-5	TRBJ1-2
CASSLGAGGGTGLSAFF	TGTGCCAGCAGCTTGGGTGCAGGTGGCGGGACAGGGCTTTCAGCTTTCTTT	NA	TRBD1	TRBV5-4	TRBJ1-1
CASSQQAGGLSTQYF	TGTGCCAGCAGCCAACAAGCGGGGGGGCTAAGTACGCAGTATTTT	NA	TRBD2	TRBV5-4	TRBJ2-3
CASSMGQGTDTQYF	TGTGCCAGCAGCATGGGACAGGGAACAGATACGCAGTATTTT	NA	TRBD1	TRBV5-4	TRBJ2-3
CASSTRTGRAAFF	TGTGCCAGCAGCACCCGGACAGGGCGGGCAGCTTTCTTT	NA	TRBD1	TRBV6-5	TRBJ1-1
CASSLSGRGTTNEKLFF	TGTGCCAGCAGTTTATCGGGCAGGGGGACCACTAATGAAAAACTGTTTTTT	NA	TRBD1	TRBV27	TRBJ1-4
CASSHQGAENTEAFF	TGTGCCAGCAGCCACCAGGGGGCGGAGAACACTGAAGCTTTCTTT	NA	TRBD1	TRBV5-4	TRBJ1-1
CASSSGLAGETQYF	TGTGCCAGCAGCTCGGGACTAGCGGGGGAGACCCAGTACTTC	NA	TRBD2	TRBV7-3	TRBJ2-5
CASNLGGGQFHNEQFF	TGTGCCAGCAACTTGGGTGGGGGACAGTTCCACAATGAGCAGTTCTTC	NA	TRBD1	TRBV7-9	TRBJ2-1
CASSTVSGGGRSNIQYF	TGTGCCAGTAGTACAGTCTCGGGTGGAGGCCGGTCAAACATTCAGTACTTC	few	NA	TRBV19	TRBJ2-4
CASTDRGRRAGELFF	TGTGCCAGTACGGACAGGGGACGGCGGGCCGGGGAGCTGTTTTTT	NA	TRBD1	TRBV19	TRBJ2-2
CASSYTYRGNTIYF	TGTGCCAGCAGTTACACTTACAGGGGAAACACCATATATTTT	NA	NA	TRBV6-5	TRBJ1-3
CASARDRGNSPLHF	TGTGCCAGTGCCCGGGACAGAGGAAATTCACCCCTCCACTTT	NA	TRBD1	TRBV6-1	TRBJ1-6
CAWMKGTSGGAAELFF	TGTGCCTGGATGAAAGGGACTAGCGGGGGGGCCGCAGAGCTGTTTTTT	NA	TRBD2	TRBV30	TRBJ2-2
CATSRGGSSYEQYF	TGTGCCACCAGCCGGGGAGGGAGCTCCTACGAGCAGTACTTC	NA	TRBD2	TRBV15	TRBJ2-7